This TCR beta chain comes out of a study of T cell responses to AZD1222 COVID-19 vaccine. CDR3 length: 14 residues. The germline V and J ends were trimmed by 0 bases and 3 bases, with 6 bases remaining between them. From germline, CDR1 is MGHRA and CDR2 YSYEKL. Measured with immunoSEQ multiplex PCR; TCRdb has only the in-frame clones, and not every one. The profile shows under 150,000 clones, roughly 91% of them singletons. The sample consisted of peripheral blood, taken on day 0 of AZD1222 vaccination. The source is an adult in good health. The chain employs TRBV4-1 and TRBJ1-3, with D unresolved. CDR3 sequence (DNA): TGCGCCAGCAGCCAAGAGGGAGGTGGAAACACCATATATTTT. Translated, it gives CASSQEGGGNTIYF.